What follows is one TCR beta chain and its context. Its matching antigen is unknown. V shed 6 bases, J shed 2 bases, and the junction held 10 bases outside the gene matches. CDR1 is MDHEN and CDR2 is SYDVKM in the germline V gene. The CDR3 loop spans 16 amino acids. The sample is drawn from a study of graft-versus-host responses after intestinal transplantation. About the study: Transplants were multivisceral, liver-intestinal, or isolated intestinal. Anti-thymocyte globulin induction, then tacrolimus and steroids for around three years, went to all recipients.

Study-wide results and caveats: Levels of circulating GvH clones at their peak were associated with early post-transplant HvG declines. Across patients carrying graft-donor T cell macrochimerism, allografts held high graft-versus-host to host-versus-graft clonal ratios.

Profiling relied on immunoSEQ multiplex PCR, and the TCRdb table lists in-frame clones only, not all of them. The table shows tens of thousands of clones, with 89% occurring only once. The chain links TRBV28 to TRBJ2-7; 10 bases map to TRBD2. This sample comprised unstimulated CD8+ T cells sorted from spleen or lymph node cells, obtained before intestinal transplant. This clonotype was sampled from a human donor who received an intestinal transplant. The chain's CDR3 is CASRRNLAGAAYEQYF. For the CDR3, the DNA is TGTGCCAGCAGACGCAACCTAGCGGGGGCCGCCTACGAGCAGTACTTC. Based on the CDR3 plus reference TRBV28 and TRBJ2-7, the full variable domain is DVKVTQSSRYLVKRTGEKVFLECVQDMDHENMFWYRQDPGLGLRLIYFSYDVKMKEKGDIPEGYSVSREKKERFSLILESASTNQTSMYLCASRRNLAGAAYEQYFGPGTRLTVT.